This T cell receptor beta chain is drawn from a study of T cells expressing NK-cell markers. TCRdb reprocessed the 5' RACE reads, keeping one entry per CDR3 protein, no DNA. The table for this sample gives 250,000 to 300,000 distinct CDR3 sequences. This CDR3 contains 12 residues. The sample taken for sequencing was blood T cells: a sorted CD56 or NKG2C T cell subset, CD4+ or CD8+ T cells, or bulk PBMC T cells (not recorded which). The TCR comes from a man aged 18 to 30 in good health. This chain uses TRBV12-3 or TRBV12-4 with TRBJ2-2. CDR3 region: CASSPRSGELFF.